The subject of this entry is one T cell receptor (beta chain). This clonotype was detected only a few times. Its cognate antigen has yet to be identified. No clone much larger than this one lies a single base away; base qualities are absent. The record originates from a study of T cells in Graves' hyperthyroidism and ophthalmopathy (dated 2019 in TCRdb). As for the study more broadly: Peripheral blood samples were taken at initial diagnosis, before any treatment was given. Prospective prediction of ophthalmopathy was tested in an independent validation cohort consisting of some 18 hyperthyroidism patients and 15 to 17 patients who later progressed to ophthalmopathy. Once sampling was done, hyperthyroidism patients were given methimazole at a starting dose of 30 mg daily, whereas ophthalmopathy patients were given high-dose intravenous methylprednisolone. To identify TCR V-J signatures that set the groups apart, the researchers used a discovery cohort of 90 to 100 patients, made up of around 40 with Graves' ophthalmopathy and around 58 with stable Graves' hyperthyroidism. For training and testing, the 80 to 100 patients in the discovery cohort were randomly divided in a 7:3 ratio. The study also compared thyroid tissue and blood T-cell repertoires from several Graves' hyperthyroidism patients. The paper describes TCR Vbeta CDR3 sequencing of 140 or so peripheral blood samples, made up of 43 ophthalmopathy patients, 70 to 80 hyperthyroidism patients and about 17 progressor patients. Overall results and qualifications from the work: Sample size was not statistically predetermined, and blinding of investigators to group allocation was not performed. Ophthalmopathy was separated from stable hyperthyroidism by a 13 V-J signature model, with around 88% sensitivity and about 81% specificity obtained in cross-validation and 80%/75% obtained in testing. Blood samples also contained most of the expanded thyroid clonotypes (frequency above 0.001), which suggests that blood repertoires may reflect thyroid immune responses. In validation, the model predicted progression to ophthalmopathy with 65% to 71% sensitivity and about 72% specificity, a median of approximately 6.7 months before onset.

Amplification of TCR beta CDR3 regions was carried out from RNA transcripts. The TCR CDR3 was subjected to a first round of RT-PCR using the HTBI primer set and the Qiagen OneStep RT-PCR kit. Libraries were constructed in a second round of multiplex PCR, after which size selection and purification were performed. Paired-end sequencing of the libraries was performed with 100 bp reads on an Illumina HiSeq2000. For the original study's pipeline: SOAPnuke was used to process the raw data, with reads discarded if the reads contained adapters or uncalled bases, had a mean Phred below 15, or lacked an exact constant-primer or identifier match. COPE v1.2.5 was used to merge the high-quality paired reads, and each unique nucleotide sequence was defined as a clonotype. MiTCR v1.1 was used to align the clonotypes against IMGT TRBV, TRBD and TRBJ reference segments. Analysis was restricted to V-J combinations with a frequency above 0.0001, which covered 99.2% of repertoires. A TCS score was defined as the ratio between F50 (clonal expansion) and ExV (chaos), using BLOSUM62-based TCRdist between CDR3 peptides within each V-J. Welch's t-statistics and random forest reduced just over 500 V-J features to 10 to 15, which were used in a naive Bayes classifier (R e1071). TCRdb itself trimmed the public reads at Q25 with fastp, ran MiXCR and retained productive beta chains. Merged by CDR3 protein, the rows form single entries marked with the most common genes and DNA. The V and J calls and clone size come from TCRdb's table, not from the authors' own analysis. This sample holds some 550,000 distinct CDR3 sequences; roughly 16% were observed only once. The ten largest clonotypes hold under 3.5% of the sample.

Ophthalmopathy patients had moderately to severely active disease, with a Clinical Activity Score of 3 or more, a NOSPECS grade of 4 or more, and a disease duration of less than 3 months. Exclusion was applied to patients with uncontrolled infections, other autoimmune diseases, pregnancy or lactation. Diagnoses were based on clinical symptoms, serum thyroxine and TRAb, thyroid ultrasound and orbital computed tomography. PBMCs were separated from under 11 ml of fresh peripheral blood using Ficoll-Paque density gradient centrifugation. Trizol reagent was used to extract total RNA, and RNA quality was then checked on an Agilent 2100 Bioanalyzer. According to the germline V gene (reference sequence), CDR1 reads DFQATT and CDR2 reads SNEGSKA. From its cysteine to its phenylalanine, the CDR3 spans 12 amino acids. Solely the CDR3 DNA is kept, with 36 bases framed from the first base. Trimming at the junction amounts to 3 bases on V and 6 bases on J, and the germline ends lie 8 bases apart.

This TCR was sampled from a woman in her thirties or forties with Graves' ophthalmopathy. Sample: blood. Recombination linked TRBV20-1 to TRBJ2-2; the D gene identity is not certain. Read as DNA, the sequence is TGCAGTGCTAGTAGGGCGGCCGGGGAGCTGTTTTTT. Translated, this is CSASRAAGELFF.